What follows is one T cell receptor beta chain and its context. In the authors' workflow: Researchers report that nucleated cell counts were estimated from reference gene primer amplification. Profiled with immunoSEQ multiplex PCR; TCRdb holds only in-frame clones, not every one. The DNA was the basis for D and trimming; V, J and clone size are from that table. The table lists some 50,000 clones, about nine tenths of them singletons. The data originate from a study of blood T cell repertoires in COVID-19. Across the whole study: COVID-19 samples from acute and convalescent phases originated in the United States, Italy and Spain. The analysed material was cDNA or gDNA that came from T cells, B-cell-depleted T cells, or PBMCs.

V lost 6 bases and J lost 1; bases outside the gene matches: 0. The length of the CDR3 is 13 residues. Germline loops: CDR1 MNHEY, CDR2 SMNVEV (reference sequence). This clonotype originated in a human donor in a cohort sampled during active COVID-19. The sample was peripheral blood. This chain joins TRBV27 and TRBJ1-3, with TRBD1 matching over 7 bases. The CDR3 sequence is CASRTGSGNTIYF. The CDR3 region has the DNA TGTGCCAGCAGGACAGGGTCTGGAAACACCATATATTTT.